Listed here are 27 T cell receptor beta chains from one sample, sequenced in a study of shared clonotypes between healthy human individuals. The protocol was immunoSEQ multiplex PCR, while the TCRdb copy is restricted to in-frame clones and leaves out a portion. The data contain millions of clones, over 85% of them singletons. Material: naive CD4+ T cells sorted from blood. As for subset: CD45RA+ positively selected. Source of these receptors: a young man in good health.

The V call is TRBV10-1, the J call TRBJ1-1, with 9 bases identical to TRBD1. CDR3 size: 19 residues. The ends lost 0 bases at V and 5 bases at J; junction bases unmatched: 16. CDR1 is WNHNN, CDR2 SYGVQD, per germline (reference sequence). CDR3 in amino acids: CASSESAAGQGGSGTEAFF. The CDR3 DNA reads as TGCGCCAGCAGTGAGTCAGCAGCGGGACAGGGTGGATCAGGGACTGAAGCTTTCTTT.

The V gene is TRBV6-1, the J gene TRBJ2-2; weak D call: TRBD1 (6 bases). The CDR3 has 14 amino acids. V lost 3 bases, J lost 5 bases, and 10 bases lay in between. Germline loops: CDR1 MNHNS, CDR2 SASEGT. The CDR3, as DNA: TGTGCCAGCAGTGAGCAGGGACAAACCGGGGAGCTGTTTTTT. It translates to CASSEQGQTGELFF.

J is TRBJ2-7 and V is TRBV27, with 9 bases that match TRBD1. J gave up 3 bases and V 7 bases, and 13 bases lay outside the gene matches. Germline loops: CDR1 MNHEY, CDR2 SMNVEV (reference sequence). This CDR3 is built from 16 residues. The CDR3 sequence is CASTLVVGQGYYEQYF. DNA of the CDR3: TGTGCCAGCACCTTAGTGGTGGGACAGGGCTACTACGAGCAGTACTTC.

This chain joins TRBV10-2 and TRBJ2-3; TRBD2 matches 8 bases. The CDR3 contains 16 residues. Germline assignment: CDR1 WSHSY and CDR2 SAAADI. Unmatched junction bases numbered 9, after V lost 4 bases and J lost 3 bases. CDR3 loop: CASSGKREKGTDTQYF. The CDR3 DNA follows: TGCGCCAGCAGTGGAAAGCGGGAGAAAGGTACAGATACGCAGTATTTT.

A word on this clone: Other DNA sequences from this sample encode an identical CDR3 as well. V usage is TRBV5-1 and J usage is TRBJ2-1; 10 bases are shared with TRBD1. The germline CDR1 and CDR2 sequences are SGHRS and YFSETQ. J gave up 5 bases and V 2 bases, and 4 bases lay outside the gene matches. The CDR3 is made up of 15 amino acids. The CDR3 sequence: CASSLGGTGDNEQFF. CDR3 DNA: TGCGCCAGCAGCTTAGGAGGGACAGGGGACAATGAGCAGTTCTTC.

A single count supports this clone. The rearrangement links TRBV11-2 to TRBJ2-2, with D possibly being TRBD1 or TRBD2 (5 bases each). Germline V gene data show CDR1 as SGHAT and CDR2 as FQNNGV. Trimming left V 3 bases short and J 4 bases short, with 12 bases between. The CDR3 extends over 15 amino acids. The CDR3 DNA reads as TGTGCCAGCAGCTTTGCAGGGACGGGCACCGGGGAGCTGTTTTTT. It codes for CASSFAGTGTGELFF.

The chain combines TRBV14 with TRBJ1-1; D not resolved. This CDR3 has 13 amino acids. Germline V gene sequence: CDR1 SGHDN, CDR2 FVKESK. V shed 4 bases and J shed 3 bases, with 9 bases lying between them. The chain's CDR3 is CASSPSEYTEAFF. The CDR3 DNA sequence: TGTGCCAGCAGCCCCTCTGAGTACACTGAAGCTTTCTTT.

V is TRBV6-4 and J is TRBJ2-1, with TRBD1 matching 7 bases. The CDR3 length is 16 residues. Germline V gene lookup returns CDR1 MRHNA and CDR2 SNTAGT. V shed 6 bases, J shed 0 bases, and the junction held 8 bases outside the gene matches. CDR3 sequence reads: CASSEDRSSSYNEQFF. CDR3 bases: TGTGCCAGCAGCGAGGACAGGTCCAGCTCCTACAATGAGCAGTTCTTC.

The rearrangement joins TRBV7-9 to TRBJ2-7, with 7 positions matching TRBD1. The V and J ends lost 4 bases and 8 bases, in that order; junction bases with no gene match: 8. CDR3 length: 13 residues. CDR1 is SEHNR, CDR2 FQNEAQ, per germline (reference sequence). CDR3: CASSSMETGQQYF. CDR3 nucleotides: TGTGCCAGCAGCTCCATGGAGACAGGGCAGCAGTACTTC.

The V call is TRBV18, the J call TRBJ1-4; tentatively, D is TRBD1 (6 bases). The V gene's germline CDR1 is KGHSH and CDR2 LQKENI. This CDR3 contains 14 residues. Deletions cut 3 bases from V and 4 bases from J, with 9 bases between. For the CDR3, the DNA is TGTGCCAGCTCACCGGGGACAAATAATGAAAAACTGTTTTTT. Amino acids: CASSPGTNNEKLFF.

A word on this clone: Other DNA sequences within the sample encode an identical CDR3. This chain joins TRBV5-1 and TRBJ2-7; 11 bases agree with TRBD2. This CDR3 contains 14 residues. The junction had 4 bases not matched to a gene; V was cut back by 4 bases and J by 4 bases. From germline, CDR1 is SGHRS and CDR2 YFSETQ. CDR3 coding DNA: TGCGCCAGCAGCGGAACTAGCGGGAGTTACGAGCAGTACTTC. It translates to CASSGTSGSYEQYF.

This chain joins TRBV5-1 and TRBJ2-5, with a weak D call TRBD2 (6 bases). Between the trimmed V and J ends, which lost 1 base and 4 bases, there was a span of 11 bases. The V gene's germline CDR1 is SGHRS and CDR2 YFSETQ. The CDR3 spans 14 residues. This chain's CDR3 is CASSLTSSTETQYF. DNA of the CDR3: TGCGCCAGCAGCTTGACTAGCTCGACAGAGACCCAGTACTTC.

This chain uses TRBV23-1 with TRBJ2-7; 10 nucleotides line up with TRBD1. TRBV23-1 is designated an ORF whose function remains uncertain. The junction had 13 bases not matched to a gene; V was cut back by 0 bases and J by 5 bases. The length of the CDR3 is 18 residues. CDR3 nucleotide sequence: TGCGCCAGCAGTCAATCGGCCGGCGACAGGGGGCATCTCCACGAGCAGTACTTC. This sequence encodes CASSQSAGDRGHLHEQYF.

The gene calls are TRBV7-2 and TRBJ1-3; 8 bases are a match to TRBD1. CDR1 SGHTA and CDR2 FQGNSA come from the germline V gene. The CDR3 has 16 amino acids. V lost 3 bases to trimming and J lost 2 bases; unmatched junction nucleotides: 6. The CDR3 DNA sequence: TGTGCCAGCAGCTTGGACAGGGACGTCGCTGGAAACACCATATATTTT. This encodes CASSLDRDVAGNTIYF.

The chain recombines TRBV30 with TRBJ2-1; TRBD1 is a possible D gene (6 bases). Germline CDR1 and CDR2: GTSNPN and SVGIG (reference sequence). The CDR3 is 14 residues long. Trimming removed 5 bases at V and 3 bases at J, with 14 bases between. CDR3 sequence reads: CAWLRGTDYNEQFF. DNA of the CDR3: TGTGCCTGGCTTAGGGGGACGGACTACAATGAGCAGTTCTTC.

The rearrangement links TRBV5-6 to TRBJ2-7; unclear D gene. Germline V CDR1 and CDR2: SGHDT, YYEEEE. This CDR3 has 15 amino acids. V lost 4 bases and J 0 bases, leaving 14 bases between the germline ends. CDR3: CASSLGITSSYEQYF. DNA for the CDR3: TGTGCCAGCAGCCTCGGCATCACAAGCTCCTACGAGCAGTACTTC.

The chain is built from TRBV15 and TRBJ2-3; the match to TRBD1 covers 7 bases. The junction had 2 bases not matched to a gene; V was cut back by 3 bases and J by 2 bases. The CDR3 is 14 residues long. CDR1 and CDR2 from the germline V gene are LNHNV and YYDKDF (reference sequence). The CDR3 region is CATSRGQFTDTQYF. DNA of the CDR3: TGTGCCACCAGCAGGGGACAGTTCACAGATACGCAGTATTTT.

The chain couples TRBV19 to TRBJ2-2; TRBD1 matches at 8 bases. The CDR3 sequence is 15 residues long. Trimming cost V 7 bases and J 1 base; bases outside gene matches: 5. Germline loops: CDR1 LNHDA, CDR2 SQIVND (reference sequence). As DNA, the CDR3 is TGTGCCAGTACCAGGGGACAGGTGAACACCGGGGAGCTGTTTTTT. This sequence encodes CASTRGQVNTGELFF.

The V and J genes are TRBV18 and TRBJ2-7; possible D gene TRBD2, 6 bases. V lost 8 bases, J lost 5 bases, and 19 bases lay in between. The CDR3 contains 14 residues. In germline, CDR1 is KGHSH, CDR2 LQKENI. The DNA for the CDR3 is TGTGCCAGCGCGGTGCGGGGTGAATCCCACGAGCAGTACTTC. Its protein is CASAVRGESHEQYF.

The DNA of the CDR3 is TGTGCCAGCAGTAGCACGGGGACCATGGGCATTCAGTACTTC. The encoded protein is CASSSTGTMGIQYF. V and J are TRBV6-5 and TRBJ2-4, with D perhaps TRBD1 or TRBD2 (5 bases each). Germline V gene sequence: CDR1 MNHEY, CDR2 SVGAGI. CDR3 size: 14 residues. The V and J ends lost 5 bases and 9 bases respectively, with 17 bases between them.

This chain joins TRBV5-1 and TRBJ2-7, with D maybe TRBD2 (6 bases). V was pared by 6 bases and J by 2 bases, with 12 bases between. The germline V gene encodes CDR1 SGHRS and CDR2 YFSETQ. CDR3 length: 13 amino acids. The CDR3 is CASTAGLPYEQYF. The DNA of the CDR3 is TGCGCCAGCACGGCGGGATTGCCCTACGAGCAGTACTTC.

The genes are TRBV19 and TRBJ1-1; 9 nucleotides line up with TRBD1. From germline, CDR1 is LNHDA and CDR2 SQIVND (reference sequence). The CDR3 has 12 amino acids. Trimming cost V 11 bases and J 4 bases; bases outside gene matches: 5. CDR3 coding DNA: TGTGCCTGGGGACAGGGAGGCACTGAAGCTTTCTTT. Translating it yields CAWGQGGTEAFF.

CDR3 bases: TGCGCCAGCAGCTTGGACAGCACTCGAGACGAGCAGTACTTC. As protein: CASSLDSTRDEQYF. The genes are TRBV5-1 and TRBJ2-7; the D is unclear. Per germline, CDR1 SGHRS and CDR2 YFSETQ. CDR3 length: 14 residues. The V and J ends lost 0 bases and 5 bases respectively, with 12 bases between them.

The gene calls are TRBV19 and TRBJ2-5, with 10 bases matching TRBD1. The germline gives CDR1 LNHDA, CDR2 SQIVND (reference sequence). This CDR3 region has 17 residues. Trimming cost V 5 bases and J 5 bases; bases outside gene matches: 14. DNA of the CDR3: TGTGCCAGTAGTCGAGGGGACAGGGGCTCAGAAAGGGAGACCCAGTACTTC. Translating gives CASSRGDRGSERETQYF.

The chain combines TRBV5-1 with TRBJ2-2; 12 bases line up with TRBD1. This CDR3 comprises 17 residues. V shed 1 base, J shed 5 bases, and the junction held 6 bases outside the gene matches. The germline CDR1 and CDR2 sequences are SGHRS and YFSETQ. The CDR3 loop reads CASSLQPGQGATGELFF. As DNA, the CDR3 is TGCGCCAGCAGCTTGCAACCGGGACAGGGGGCAACCGGGGAGCTGTTTTTT.

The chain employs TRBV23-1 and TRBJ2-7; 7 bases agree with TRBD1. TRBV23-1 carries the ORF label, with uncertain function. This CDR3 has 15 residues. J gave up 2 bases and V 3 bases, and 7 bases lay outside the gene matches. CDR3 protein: CASSQSDRRTYEQYF. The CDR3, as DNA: TGCGCCAGCAGTCAGTCGGACAGGCGAACCTACGAGCAGTACTTC.

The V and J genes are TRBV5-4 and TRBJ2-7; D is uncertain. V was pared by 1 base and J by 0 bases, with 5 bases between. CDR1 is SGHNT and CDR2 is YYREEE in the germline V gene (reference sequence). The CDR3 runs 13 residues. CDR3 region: CASSLTLSYEQYF. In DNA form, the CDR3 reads TGTGCCAGCAGCTTGACGCTCTCCTACGAGCAGTACTTC.